This section outlines one TCR beta chain sequence together with its context. Its antigen is unidentified. Generated by immunoSEQ multiplex PCR, the TCRdb table keeps only in-frame clones and is missing some. The data hold tens of thousands of clones, with over 70% observed a single time. The CDR3 is 15 amino acids. Germline assignment: CDR1 SGHRS and CDR2 YFSETQ. Germline trimming cut 4 bases from V and 5 bases from J; bases unmatched to any gene: 9. This record comes from a study of OX40 agonist ivuxolimab in advanced cancers. Background on the study: Participants averaged approximately 65 years of age (range roughly 23 to 85) and were 75% to 90% male.

Study observations and caveats: In CD8+ T cells, expanded clones were on average more numerous than in CD4+. Among some nonresponders, normalized T-cell clonal expansion was also low.

The sequence derives from an adult with an advanced solid tumor such as melanoma, head and neck, liver or kidney cancer. The sample was CD4+ or CD8+ T cells sorted from blood, taken in a trial of the OX40 agonist ivuxolimab. The chain carries TRBV5-1 and TRBJ2-3, with 8 positions matching TRBD1. CDR3 residues: CASSPRQGRGDTQYF. DNA of the CDR3: TGCGCCAGCAGCCCCAGACAGGGGCGGGGAGATACGCAGTATTTT. Based on the CDR3 plus reference TRBV5-1 and TRBJ2-3, the full variable domain is KAGVTQTPRYLIKTRGQQVTLSCSPISGHRSVSWYQQTPGQGLQFLFEYFSETQRNKGNFPGRFSGRQFSNSRSEMNVSTLELGDSALYLCASSPRQGRGDTQYFGPGTRLTVL.